These 5 T cell receptor beta chains were sequenced from one sample in a study of identical twins. TCRdb fed the 5' RACE reads into MiXCR, producing one record per CDR3 protein. The sample holds 250,000 or so distinct CDR3 sequences, more than 9.5% seen once. This sample also belongs to another study, concerning yellow fever vaccine responses in identical twins.

Sequenced material: memory (CD45RO+) T cells sorted from blood. The receptors derive from a woman under 30 in good health.

This chain links TRBV6-1 with TRBJ2-7; TRBD1 might be the D (6 bases). The V end was cut by 7 bases, the J end by 0 bases, with 16 bases between. In germline, CDR1 is MNHNS, CDR2 SASEGT. This CDR3 region has 15 residues. CDR3: CASTRSTGSSYEQYF. CDR3 nucleotides: TGTGCCAGCACCAGATCGACAGGCAGCTCCTACGAGCAGTACTTC.

The rearrangement uses TRBV7-2 and TRBJ2-7; 7 nucleotides match TRBD1. From germline, CDR1 is SGHTA and CDR2 FQGNSA. The trim removed 5 bases at V and 3 bases at J, leaving 10 bases unmatched. CDR3 length equals 15 residues. CDR3 sequence reads: CASSLTGARVYEQYF. CDR3 DNA: TGTGCCAGCAGCCTAACAGGGGCCAGGGTCTACGAGCAGTACTTC.

The gene calls are TRBV7-2 and TRBJ2-1; D might be TRBD1 (5 bases). V was shortened by 3 bases and J by 9 bases, with 12 bases between the two germline ends. The germline CDR1 and CDR2 sequences are SGHTA and FQGNSA. This CDR3 has 13 amino acids. CDR3 sequence (DNA): TGTGCCAGCAGCTTGGCTCAGGGTGCTGAGCAGTTCTTC. Its protein is CASSLAQGAEQFF.

This clonotype was observed many times. The V call is TRBV7-3, the J call TRBJ1-1; unclear D gene. The CDR3 is 13 amino acids. Germline V gives CDR1 SGHTA, CDR2 FQGTGA. Trimming cost V 4 bases and J 0 bases, with 6 bases left between them. The CDR3 reads CASSSGVNTEAFF. DNA of the CDR3: TGTGCCAGCAGCTCCGGCGTGAACACTGAAGCTTTCTTT.

The gene calls are TRBV11-2 and TRBJ2-2; D is possibly TRBD2 (6 bases). This CDR3 region has 16 residues. Germline V gene data show CDR1 as SGHAT and CDR2 as FQNNGV. V was pared by 6 bases and J by 6 bases, with 20 bases between. The CDR3 spells CASSSGWGKISGELFF. The DNA for the CDR3 is TGTGCCAGCAGTAGCGGATGGGGGAAAATTTCCGGGGAGCTGTTTTTT.